This is a list of T cell receptor beta chains from one sample in a study of shared clonotypes between healthy human individuals. Data came from immunoSEQ multiplex PCR; TCRdb stores just in-frame clones and leaves some out. This sample has about 2.3 million clones; 80% to 95% occur once, and the top ten carry about 0.41%. The specimen was naive CD4+ T cells from PBMCs. These receptors were obtained from a man between 18 and 29 years old in good health. Some clones in this sample may be carry-over from other donors' samples. The CDR3 runs from the conserved cysteine through the conserved F or W. A D gene is named only where the DNA matches it firmly. Clone size appears in some rows only: once, few, many, or a class for an expanded clone.

D gene	V gene	J gene	clone size	CDR3 protein	CDR3 DNA
TRBD1	TRBV6-6	TRBJ2-7	NA	CASHSPQGAREQYF	TGTGCCAGCCACTCCCCCCAGGGGGCGCGCGAGCAGTACTTC
TRBD2	TRBV19	TRBJ2-1	NA	CASSVSSGRASRFF	TGTGCCAGTAGTGTAAGTAGCGGGAGGGCGTCCCGTTTCTTC
TRBD2	TRBV5-6	TRBJ2-1	NA	CASSLGLAEENEQFF	TGTGCCAGCAGCTTGGGACTAGCGGAGGAGAATGAGCAGTTCTTC
TRBD1	TRBV7-3	TRBJ2-1	NA	CASSLTGGSSYNEQFF	TGTGCCAGCAGCCTTACAGGGGGTAGCTCCTACAATGAGCAGTTCTTC
NA	TRBV6-5	TRBJ2-7	NA	CASTARDGGDYEQYF	TGTGCCAGCACCGCCCGAGACGGTGGAGACTACGAGCAGTACTTC
TRBD1	TRBV2	TRBJ2-7	NA	CASSPRTGTLYEQYF	TGTGCCAGCAGTCCCAGGACAGGGACCCTCTACGAGCAGTACTTC
NA	TRBV5-1	TRBJ1-1	few	CASSLGSRAPNTEAFF	TGCGCCAGCAGCTTGGGGTCTCGGGCCCCGAACACTGAAGCTTTCTTT
NA	TRBV13	TRBJ1-2	NA	CASSLRRLGKPNYGYTF	TGTGCCAGCAGCTTACGGAGGCTGGGGAAGCCCAACTATGGCTACACCTTC
TRBD1	TRBV7-8	TRBJ1-2	NA	CASSLEGAGLSYYGYTF	TGTGCCAGCAGCTTAGAGGGGGCGGGTTTGTCTTACTATGGCTACACCTTC
TRBD2	TRBV30	TRBJ2-1	NA	CAWSWLDSLAGGSPVEQFF	TGTGCCTGGAGTTGGTTGGACAGCCTAGCGGGAGGGTCCCCTGTGGAGCAGTTCTTC
TRBD2	TRBV9	TRBJ2-7	NA	CASSARGLGPDEQYF	TGTGCCAGCAGCGCTCGGGGACTAGGGCCGGACGAGCAGTACTTC
TRBD1	TRBV2	TRBJ2-7	NA	CASTREGTGVYEQYF	TGTGCCAGCACCCGGGAAGGGACAGGGGTCTACGAGCAGTACTTC
TRBD1	TRBV7-9	TRBJ1-2	NA	CASSLQGARGYTF	TGTGCCAGCAGCCTACAGGGGGCGAGAGGCTACACCTTC
NA	TRBV6-1	TRBJ2-2	NA	CASSRPENTGELFF	TGTGCCAGCTCAAGGCCAGAGAACACCGGGGAGCTGTTTTTT
TRBD2	TRBV7-9	TRBJ2-7	NA	CASSYRLAGSYEQYF	TGTGCCAGCAGTTACAGACTAGCGGGGTCCTACGAGCAGTACTTC
NA	TRBV6-1	TRBJ2-2	NA	CASKGQQNTGELFF	TGTGCCAGCAAAGGACAGCAAAACACCGGGGAGCTGTTTTTT
NA	TRBV7-3	TRBJ2-1	NA	CASSEGLYNEQFF	TGTGCCAGCTCCGAAGGGCTTTACAATGAGCAGTTCTTC
NA	TRBV6-5	TRBJ2-7	NA	CASSYSTLGEQYF	TGTGCCAGCAGTTACTCGACATTGGGGGAGCAGTACTTC
NA	TRBV9	TRBJ2-1	NA	CASSVARGTYNEQFF	TGTGCCAGCAGCGTAGCGAGGGGAACCTACAATGAGCAGTTCTTC
NA	TRBV6-6	TRBJ1-5	NA	CASTVTRSNQPQHF	TGTGCCAGCACGGTCACGAGAAGCAATCAGCCCCAGCATTTT
NA	TRBV9	TRBJ2-2	NA	CASSAGGDTGELFF	TGTGCCAGCAGCGCCGGAGGGGACACCGGGGAGCTGTTTTTT
TRBD1	TRBV6-6	TRBJ2-3	once	CASSYSQGATDTQYF	TGTGCCAGCAGTTACTCCCAGGGGGCAACAGATACGCAGTATTTT
NA	TRBV2	TRBJ2-7	NA	CASGTGSYEQYF	TGTGCCAGCGGCACTGGGTCCTACGAGCAGTACTTC
NA	TRBV1	TRBJ1-4	once	CTSSQVCGPEAATNEKLFF	TGCACCAGCAGCCAAGTATGCGGACCGGAGGCCGCAACTAATGAAAAACTGTTTTTT
TRBD1	TRBV18	TRBJ1-2	NA	CASSEDHRDRGNGYTF	TGTGCCAGCTCAGAGGACCACCGGGACAGAGGTAATGGCTACACCTTC
NA	TRBV28	TRBJ2-7	NA	CASNGPKLYEQYF	TGTGCCAGCAATGGGCCAAAACTCTACGAGCAGTACTTC
NA	TRBV11-2	TRBJ2-7	NA	CASSLGTDTYEQYF	TGTGCCAGCAGCTTAGGGACAGATACCTACGAGCAGTACTTC
TRBD1	TRBV7-8	TRBJ1-5	NA	CASSLVGQGTQPQHF	TGTGCCAGCAGCTTAGTTGGACAGGGTACTCAGCCCCAGCATTTT
NA	TRBV5-1	TRBJ1-5	NA	CASSLWPNQPQHF	TGCGCCAGCAGCTTGTGGCCTAATCAGCCCCAGCATTTT
NA	TRBV9	TRBJ1-1	NA	CASSVSPMNTEAFF	TGTGCCAGCAGCGTAAGTCCTATGAACACTGAAGCTTTCTTT